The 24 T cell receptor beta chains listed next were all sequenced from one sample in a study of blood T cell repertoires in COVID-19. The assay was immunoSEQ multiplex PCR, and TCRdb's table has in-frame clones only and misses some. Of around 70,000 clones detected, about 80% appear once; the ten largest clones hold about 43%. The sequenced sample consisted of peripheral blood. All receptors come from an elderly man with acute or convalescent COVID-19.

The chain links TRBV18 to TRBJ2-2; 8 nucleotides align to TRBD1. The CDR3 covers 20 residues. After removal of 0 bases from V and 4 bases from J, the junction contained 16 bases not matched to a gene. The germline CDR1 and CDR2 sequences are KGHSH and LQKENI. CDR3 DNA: TGTGCCAGCTCACCACCGTCGCGACAGGGGCTTAGGGGAGGCACCGGGGAGCTGTTTTTT. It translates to CASSPPSRQGLRGGTGELFF.

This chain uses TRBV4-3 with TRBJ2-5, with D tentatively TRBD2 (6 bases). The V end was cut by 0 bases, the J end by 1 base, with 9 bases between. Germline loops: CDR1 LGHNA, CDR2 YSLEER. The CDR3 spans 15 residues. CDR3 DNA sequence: TGCGCCAGCAGCCAAGATAGCGGCAGCCAAGAGACCCAGTACTTC. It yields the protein CASSQDSGSQETQYF.

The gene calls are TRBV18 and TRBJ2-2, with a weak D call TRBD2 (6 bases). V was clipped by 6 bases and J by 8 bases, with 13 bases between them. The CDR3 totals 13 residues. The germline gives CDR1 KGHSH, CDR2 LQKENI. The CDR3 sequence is CASSSDYSGELFF. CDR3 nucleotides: TGTGCCAGCTCCTCGGACTACTCTGGGGAGCTGTTTTTT.

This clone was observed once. CDR3 protein: CASSPPHQPQHF. The CDR3 nucleotides are TGTGCCAGTAGTCCTCCCCATCAGCCCCAGCATTTT. This rearrangement joins TRBV19 to TRBJ1-5; D uncertain. Germline CDR1 reads LNHDA; CDR2 reads SQIVND (reference sequence). This CDR3 spans 12 amino acids. The V end was cut by 5 bases, the J end by 5 bases, with 7 bases between. Using reference TRBV19 and TRBJ1-5 for the parts outside the CDR3, the full variable domain is DGGITQSPKYLFRKEGQNVTLSCEQNLNHDAMYWYRQDPGQGLRLIYYSQIVNDFQKGDIAEGYSVSREKKESFPLTVTSAQKNPTAFYLCASSPPHQPQHFGDGTRLSIL.

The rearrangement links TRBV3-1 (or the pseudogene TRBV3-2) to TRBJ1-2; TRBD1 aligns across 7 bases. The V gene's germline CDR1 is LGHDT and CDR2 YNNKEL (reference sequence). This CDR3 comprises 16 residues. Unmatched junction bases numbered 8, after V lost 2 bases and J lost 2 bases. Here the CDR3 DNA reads TGTGCCAGCAGCCAACCCGACAGGGTCGGAAACTATGGCTACACCTTC. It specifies CASSQPDRVGNYGYTF.

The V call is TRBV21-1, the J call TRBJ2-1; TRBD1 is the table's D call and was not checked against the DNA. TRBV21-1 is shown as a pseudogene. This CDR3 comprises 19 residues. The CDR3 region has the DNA TGTGCCAGCAGCAAAAAACAGGGCGCTTATCCCGAGCTATACAATGAGCAGTTCTTC. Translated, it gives CASSKKQGAYPELYNEQFF.

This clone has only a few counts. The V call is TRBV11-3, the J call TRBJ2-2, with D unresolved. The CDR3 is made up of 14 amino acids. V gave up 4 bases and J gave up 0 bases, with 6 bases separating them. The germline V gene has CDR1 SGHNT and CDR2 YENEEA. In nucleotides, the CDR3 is TGTGCCAGCAGCTCGGGTCCGAACACCGGGGAGCTGTTTTTT. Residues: CASSSGPNTGELFF.

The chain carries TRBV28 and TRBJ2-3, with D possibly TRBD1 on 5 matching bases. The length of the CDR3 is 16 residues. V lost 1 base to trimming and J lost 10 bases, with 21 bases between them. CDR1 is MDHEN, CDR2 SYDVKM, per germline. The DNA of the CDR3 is TGTGCCAGCAGTTTATCTTCAGGGCTAGTCATATTTGCGCAGTATTTT. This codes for CASSLSSGLVIFAQYF. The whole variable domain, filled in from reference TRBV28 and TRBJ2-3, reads DVKVTQSSRYLVKRTGEKVFLECVQDMDHENMFWYRQDPGLGLRLIYFSYDVKMKEKGDIPEGYSVSREKKERFSLILESASTNQTSMYLCASSLSSGLVIFAQYFGPGTRLTVL.

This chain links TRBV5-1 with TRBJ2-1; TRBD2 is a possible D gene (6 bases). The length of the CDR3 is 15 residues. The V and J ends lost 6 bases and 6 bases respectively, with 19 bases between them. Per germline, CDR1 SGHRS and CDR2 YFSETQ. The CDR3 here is CASTAGTPAINEQFF. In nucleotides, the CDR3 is TGCGCCAGCACGGCCGGGACTCCCGCGATCAATGAGCAGTTCTTC.

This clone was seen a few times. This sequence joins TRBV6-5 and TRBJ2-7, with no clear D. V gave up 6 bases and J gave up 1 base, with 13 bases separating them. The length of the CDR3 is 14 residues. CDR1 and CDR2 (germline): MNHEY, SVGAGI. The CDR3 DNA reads TGTGCCAGCAGGTCCCGGAGTCCTTCCTACGAGCAGTACTTC. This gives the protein CASRSRSPSYEQYF.

The CDR3 is CASSPAPVGGNTIYF. The CDR3 nucleotides read TGTGCCAGCAGCCCCGCCCCGGTTGGTGGAAACACCATATATTTT. This rearrangement joins TRBV4-2 to TRBJ1-3; no firm D call. Trimming cost V 4 bases and J 3 bases, with 13 bases left between them. The V gene's germline CDR1 is LGHNA and CDR2 YNFKEQ. CDR3 size: 15 residues.

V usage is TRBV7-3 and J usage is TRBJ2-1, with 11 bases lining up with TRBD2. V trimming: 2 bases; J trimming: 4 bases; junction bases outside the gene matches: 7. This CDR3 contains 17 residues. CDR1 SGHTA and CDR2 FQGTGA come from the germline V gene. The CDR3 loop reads CASSLASTSGKYNEQFF. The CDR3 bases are TGTGCCAGCAGCTTAGCCTCGACTAGCGGGAAGTACAATGAGCAGTTCTTC.

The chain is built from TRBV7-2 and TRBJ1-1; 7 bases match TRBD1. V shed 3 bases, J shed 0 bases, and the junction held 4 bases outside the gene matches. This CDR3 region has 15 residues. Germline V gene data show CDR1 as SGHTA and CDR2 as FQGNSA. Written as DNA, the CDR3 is TGTGCCAGCAGCTTGGACAGGCTGATGAACACTGAAGCTTTCTTT. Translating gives CASSLDRLMNTEAFF.

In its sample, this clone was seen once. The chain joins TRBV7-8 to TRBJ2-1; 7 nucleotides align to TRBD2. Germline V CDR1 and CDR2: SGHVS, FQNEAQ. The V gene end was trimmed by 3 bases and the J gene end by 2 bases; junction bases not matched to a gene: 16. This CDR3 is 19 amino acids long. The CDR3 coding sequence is TGTGCCAGCAGCTTGGGGACTATCCCGTTATCGCCGACCTACAATGAGCAGTTCTTC. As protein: CASSLGTIPLSPTYNEQFF. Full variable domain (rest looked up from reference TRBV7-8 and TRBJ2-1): GAGVSQSPRYKVAKRGQDVALRCDPISGHVSLFWYQQALGQGPEFLTYFQNEAQLDKSGLPSDRFFAERPEGSVSTLKIQRTQQEDSAVYLCASSLGTIPLSPTYNEQFFGPGTRLTVL.

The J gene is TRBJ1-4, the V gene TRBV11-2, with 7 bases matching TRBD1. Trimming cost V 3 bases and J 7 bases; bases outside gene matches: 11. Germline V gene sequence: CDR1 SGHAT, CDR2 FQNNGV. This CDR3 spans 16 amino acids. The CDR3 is CASSFQQGRLLEKLFF. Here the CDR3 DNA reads TGTGCCAGCAGCTTCCAACAGGGGCGACTTCTTGAAAAACTGTTTTTT.

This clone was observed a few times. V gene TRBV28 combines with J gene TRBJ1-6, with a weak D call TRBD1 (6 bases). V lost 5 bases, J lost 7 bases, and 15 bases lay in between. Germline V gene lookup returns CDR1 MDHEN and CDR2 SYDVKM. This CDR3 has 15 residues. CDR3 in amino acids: CASSNRVIVNSPLHF. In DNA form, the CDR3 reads TGTGCCAGCAGTAACAGGGTTATAGTAAATTCACCCCTCCACTTT.

The CDR3 DNA sequence: TGTGCCAGCAGCACTCACTACGAGCAGTACTTC. Translated: CASSTHYEQYF. The chain couples TRBV5-8 to TRBJ2-7; D remains ambiguous. There are 11 residues in the CDR3. Germline CDR1 reads SGHTS; CDR2 reads YDEGEE. Trimming cost V 4 bases and J 3 bases, with 5 bases left between them.

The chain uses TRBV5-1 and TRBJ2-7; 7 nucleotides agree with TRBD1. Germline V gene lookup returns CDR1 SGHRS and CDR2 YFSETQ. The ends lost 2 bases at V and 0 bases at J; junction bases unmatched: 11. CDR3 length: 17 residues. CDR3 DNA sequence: TGCGCCAGCAGCTTTGCCCACGGACAGGACAACTCCTACGAGCAGTACTTC. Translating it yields CASSFAHGQDNSYEQYF.

This chain's CDR3 is CASSRGLAGRTDTQYF. DNA for the CDR3: TGTGCCAGCAGTCGGGGACTAGCGGGGCGCACAGATACGCAGTATTTT. This sequence joins TRBV27 and TRBJ2-3; TRBD2 matches 13 bases. Germline CDR1 MNHEY, CDR2 SMNVEV (reference sequence). This CDR3 spans 16 amino acids. After removal of 5 bases from V and 1 base from J, the junction contained 3 bases not matched to a gene.

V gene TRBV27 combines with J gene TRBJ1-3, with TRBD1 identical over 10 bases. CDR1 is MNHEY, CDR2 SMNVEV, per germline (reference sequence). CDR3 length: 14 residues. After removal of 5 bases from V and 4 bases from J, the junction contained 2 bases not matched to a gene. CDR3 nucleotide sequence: TGTGCCAGCAGTAGACAGGGGGCGGGAAACACCATATATTTT. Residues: CASSRQGAGNTIYF.

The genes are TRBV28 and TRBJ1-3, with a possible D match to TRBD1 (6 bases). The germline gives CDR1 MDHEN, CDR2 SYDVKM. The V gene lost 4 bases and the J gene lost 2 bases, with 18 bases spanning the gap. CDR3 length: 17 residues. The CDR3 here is CASSYRGLGGTGNTIYF. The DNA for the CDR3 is TGTGCCAGCAGTTATAGGGGGTTGGGGGGGACTGGAAACACCATATATTTT.

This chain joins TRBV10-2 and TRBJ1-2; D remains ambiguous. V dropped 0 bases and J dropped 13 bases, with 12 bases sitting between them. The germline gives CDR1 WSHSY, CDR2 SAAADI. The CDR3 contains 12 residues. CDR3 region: CASSESEVDRTF. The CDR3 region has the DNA TGCGCCAGCAGTGAGTCCGAGGTGGATCGCACCTTC.

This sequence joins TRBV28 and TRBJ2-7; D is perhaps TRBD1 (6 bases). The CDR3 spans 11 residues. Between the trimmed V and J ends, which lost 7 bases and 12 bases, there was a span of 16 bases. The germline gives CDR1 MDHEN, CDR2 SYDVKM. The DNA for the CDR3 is TGTGCCAGCACCCGAGACAGGAGGCGGTACTTC. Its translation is CASTRDRRRYF.

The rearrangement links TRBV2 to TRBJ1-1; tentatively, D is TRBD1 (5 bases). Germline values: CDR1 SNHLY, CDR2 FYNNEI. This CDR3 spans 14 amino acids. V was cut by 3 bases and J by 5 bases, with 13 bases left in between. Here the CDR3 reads CASSDRVVGTEAFF. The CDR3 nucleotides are TGTGCCAGCAGTGACAGGGTGGTGGGTACTGAAGCTTTCTTT.